This TCR beta chain was observed in a study of early T cells in non-severe SARS-CoV-2 infection. Study details: Sequencing input comprised bulk RNA from unsorted whole blood; chain pairing was not available. Study-level findings and limits: Anti-spike CD8 specificities were favored by VDJdb matching, whose results missed private and CD4 specificities.

Looked up from germline, CDR1 is LNHNV and CDR2 is YYDKDF (reference sequence). With 1 base removed from V and 5 bases from J, the gap between germline ends came to 17 bases. The CDR3 consists of 16 residues. As regards this clonotype: Its antigen is unknown.

Unique molecular identifiers tagged individual cDNA molecules. TCRdb recomputed calls from the 5' RACE reads with MiXCR, one row per CDR3 protein. This table holds around 61,000 distinct CDR3 sequences, over 10% found once. The sequenced sample consisted of whole blood. The source of this sequence is an adult who was a healthcare worker with PCR-confirmed SARS-CoV-2 infection or an uninfected control (not recorded which). V gene TRBV15 combines with J gene TRBJ1-1, with unresolved D. CDR3 sequence (DNA): TGTGCCACCAGCAGAGCCCTCGCAAGGAGAGGGACTGAAGCTTTCTTT. It encodes CATSRALARRGTEAFF.